This TCR beta chain was found in a study of T cells after yellow fever vaccination. This clonotype was observed a few times. Germline CDR1 PRHDT, CDR2 FYEKMQ (reference sequence). The CDR3 is 18 residues long. V lost 1 base and J 1 base, leaving 19 bases between the germline ends. A 5'RACE template-switching step, the method used to make TCR cDNA, added a universal primer site and UMIs. TCRdb itself ran the 5' RACE reads through MiXCR, one entry per CDR3 protein. The table lists 300,000 or so distinct CDR3 sequences, 3% to 4.5% of them singletons. The chain links TRBV13 to TRBJ1-1; no clear D. The sequencing used PBMCs, collected 5 days after the yellow fever booster vaccination. This sequence originates from a man in his late teens or twenties who received the YFV17D yellow fever vaccine. This CDR3 is CASSLALSESTGNTEAFF. In DNA form, the CDR3 reads TGTGCCAGCAGCTTAGCCTTAAGTGAATCCACCGGGAACACTGAAGCTTTCTTT.